The entry below gives a single T cell receptor beta chain sequence along with its context. This sample stems from a study of blood T cell repertoires in COVID-19. Profiled with immunoSEQ multiplex PCR; TCRdb holds only in-frame clones, not every one. This sample carries tens of thousands of clones, roughly 84% of them seen once, and the ten largest clones take about a fifth. This CDR3 has 15 amino acids. Germline V CDR1 and CDR2: SGHNT, YYREEE (reference sequence). V lost 4 bases and J lost 0, with 11 bases in between. The receptor's source is an elderly woman in a cohort sampled during active or convalescent COVID-19. The sequencing sample was made of peripheral blood. The rearrangement uses TRBV5-4 and TRBJ2-1; D is ambiguous. CDR3 region: CASSPTRSSYNEQFF. CDR3 DNA: TGTGCCAGCAGCCCCACCCGGAGCTCCTACAATGAGCAGTTCTTC.